Listed below are T cell receptor beta chains from one sample, sequenced in a study of cytomegalovirus exposure and HLA in healthy donors. TCRdb keeps only in-frame clones here, not all; method: immunoSEQ multiplex PCR. The sample yields about 250,000 clones, over 75% seen once. Specimen: PBMCs. All receptors come from a boy between 10 and 17 years old in good health and CMV-seronegative. Both conserved end residues are part of each CDR3. The order of the fields is J gene, V gene, CDR3 protein.

TRBJ1-2 | TRBV10-3 | CAISEPGQGVDGYTF
TRBJ1-4 | TRBV7-9 | CASSLSQGEKLFF
TRBJ2-3 | TRBV30 | CAWSVWTVTQYF
TRBJ1-2 | TRBV19 | CASMQGPYGYTF
TRBJ2-5 | TRBV11-3 | CASSQRVRETQYF
TRBJ2-7 | TRBV15 | CATSRGTSRVTEQYF
TRBJ2-7 | TRBV11-3 | CASSSVGLNPRGEQYF
TRBJ1-1 | TRBV10-2 | CASSESNRVSKMNTEAFF
TRBJ1-6 | TRBV11-1 | CATRRGQDNPPLHF
TRBJ2-5 | TRBV4-1 | CASSQGLAGVVVETQYF
TRBJ2-2 | TRBV7-3 | CASGPGSKLLTGELFF
TRBJ1-5 | TRBV6-5 | CASSYPGPPQHF
TRBJ2-3 | TRBV29-1 | CSVAGTGASTDTQYF
TRBJ1-2 | TRBV5-4 | CASSLAPGQATYYGYTF
TRBJ2-7 | TRBV7-9 | CASSLPGLSTEQYF
TRBJ2-2 | TRBV7-8 | CASSTGTSGNTGELFF
TRBJ2-4 | TRBV4-1 | CASSQESRSNSIQYF
TRBJ2-5 | TRBV6-6 | CASSYIPETQYF
TRBJ2-1 | TRBV7-9 | CASSSSGTRNEQFF
TRBJ2-7 | TRBV10-3 | CAISESQGIYEQYF
TRBJ1-1 | TRBV27 | CASSLLQGTAFF
TRBJ2-3 | TRBV11-3 | CASSVSGRTTDTQYF
TRBJ1-4 | TRBV4-1 | CASSRGVTGSGGEKLLF
TRBJ2-7 | TRBV5-1 | CASSWKTTGNSYEQYF
TRBJ1-4 | TRBV7-6 | CASSQGQDNEKLFF
TRBJ2-1 | TRBV29-1 | CSVEAGGPVVF
TRBJ1-1 | TRBV6-1 | CASSYAFGTEAFF
TRBJ2-3 | TRBV19 | CASSMGQGTDTQYF
TRBJ2-2 | TRBV13 | CASSLVSPGGELFF
TRBJ2-3 | TRBV7-3 | CASSLIGTGGTDTQYF
TRBJ2-5 | TRBV11-2 | CASSLSRGGGTETQYF
TRBJ2-5 | TRBV2 | CASSPMTVIQETQYF
TRBJ2-5 | TRBV18 | CASSPQTSAQETQYF